This TCR beta chain was profiled in a study of CD8 T cells in ankylosing spondylitis. Findings of the study overall: The study identified a TCR beta motif of roughly eight highly homologous variants that appeared characteristic of ankylosing spondylitis blood. As reported, disease-linked clones showed significant enrichment in matched ankylosing spondylitis synovial fluid.

Quantitative 5'-RACE with molecular barcodes generated TCR beta libraries. TCRdb re-derived calls from the 5' RACE reads in MiXCR, one entry per CDR3 protein. Found here are more than 110,000 distinct CDR3 sequences, roughly 8.3% of them singletons; the top ten hold 7.3%. This clonotype came up a few times. Its antigen is not identified. Trimming removed 0 bases from V and 0 bases from J, with 3 bases in between. CDR1 is SGHRS, CDR2 YFSETQ, per germline. The CDR3 consists of 13 residues. This clonotype was sampled from a male donor with ankylosing spondylitis. Sequenced input: synovial fluid, either unsorted or a sorted T cell fraction (not recorded which). The chain combines TRBV5-1 with TRBJ1-1; D is unresolved. The CDR3 DNA follows: TGCGCCAGCAGCTTGGAATTGAACACTGAAGCTTTCTTT. It specifies CASSLELNTEAFF.